The sequence of this T cell receptor beta chain was determined in a study of blood T cell repertoires in COVID-19. Background on the study: Acute and convalescent COVID-19 specimens originated in the United States, Italy and Spain. Sources were T cells, B-cell-depleted T cells, or PBMCs; the material itself was cDNA or gDNA.

In the source study's methods: Estimation of nucleated cell counts was performed using reference gene primer amplification. Only in-frame clones appear in the TCRdb table, and some are missing; sequencing was by immunoSEQ multiplex PCR. Clone size and the V and J calls come from that table; the DNA yielded D and trimming. The data contain approximately 240,000 clones, around four fifths of them singletons. Germline CDR1 is MNHEY and CDR2 is SVGEGT. V was trimmed by 0 bases and J by 2 bases, leaving 11 bases between them. The CDR3 sequence is 15 residues long. This receptor was taken from a woman in her sixties or seventies who had recovered from COVID-19. Material for sequencing was peripheral blood. This chain joins TRBV6-2 or TRBV6-3 and TRBJ2-7; a weak D match, TRBD2 (6 bases). CDR3 in DNA: TGTGCCAGCAGTTACTCGCGGACTACCCCCTACGAGCAGTACTTC. It codes for CASSYSRTTPYEQYF.